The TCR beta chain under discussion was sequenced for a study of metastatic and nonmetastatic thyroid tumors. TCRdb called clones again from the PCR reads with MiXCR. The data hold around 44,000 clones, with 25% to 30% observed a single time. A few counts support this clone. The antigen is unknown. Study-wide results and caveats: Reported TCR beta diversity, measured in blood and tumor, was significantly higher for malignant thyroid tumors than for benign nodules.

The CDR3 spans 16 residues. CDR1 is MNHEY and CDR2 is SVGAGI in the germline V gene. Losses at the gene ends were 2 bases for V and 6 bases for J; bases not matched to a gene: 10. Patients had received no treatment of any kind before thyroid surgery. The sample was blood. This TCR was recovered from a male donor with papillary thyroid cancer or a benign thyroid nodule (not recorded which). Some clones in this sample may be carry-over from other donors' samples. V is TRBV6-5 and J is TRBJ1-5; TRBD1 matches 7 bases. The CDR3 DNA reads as TGTGCCAGCAGTTACAAAAGGACAGGATGGAGTCAGCCCCAGCATTTT. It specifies CASSYKRTGWSQPQHF.